The 9 T cell receptor beta chains reported below all come from one sample, sequenced in a study of blood T cells in healthy people across ages. Primers used in a second PCR of about 6 to 12 cycles were a sample-barcoded 5' primer and a J-beta primer mix. MiXCR, run by TCRdb on the 5' RACE reads, gives a single entry per CDR3 protein. The data contain some 900,000 distinct CDR3 sequences, 29% of them singletons. Sequenced sample: blood. The receptor set was obtained from a woman older than 75 in good health.

Notes on this clonotype: A read error may account for a junction end that differs from germline. The rearrangement joins TRBV20-1 to TRBJ1-2; perhaps TRBD1 as D (5 bases). Germline V gene sequence: CDR1 DFQATT, CDR2 SNEGSKA (reference sequence). This CDR3 is 14 amino acids long. The CDR3, as DNA: TGCGGTGCGCTCCGGGGCCTCAACAGCGATGGCCACACCTTC. This translates into CGALRGLNSDGHTF.

This clonotype has a handful of counts. The V gene is TRBV28, the J gene TRBJ2-2, with no clear D. The CDR3 consists of 13 residues. V was trimmed by 6 bases and J by 4 bases, leaving 9 bases between them. Germline V gene data show CDR1 as MDHEN and CDR2 as SYDVKM. DNA of the CDR3: TGTGCCAGCAGGGCGGAAGTCACCGGGGAGCTGTTTTTT. Protein product: CASRAEVTGELFF.

This clonotype came up many times. The V gene is TRBV25-1, the J gene TRBJ2-7; unclear D gene. Germline values: CDR1 MGHDK, CDR2 SYGVNS. The V end lost 4 bases, the J end lost 6 bases, and 16 bases lay between the germline ends. CDR3 size: 14 residues. The CDR3 is CASSAGSRVTEQYF. The CDR3 DNA sequence: TGTGCCAGCAGTGCTGGGTCACGAGTGACCGAGCAGTACTTC.

The chain combines TRBV10-3 with TRBJ1-2; the D gene is possibly TRBD1 (6 bases). Germline V gene lookup returns CDR1 ENHRY and CDR2 SYGVKD. The ends were cut back, 10 bases at V and 4 bases at J, with 16 bases in the middle. This CDR3 has 13 amino acids. DNA of the CDR3: TGTGCCAAACCAAGGGGGGTTATCTATGGCTACACCTTC. Protein product: CAKPRGVIYGYTF.

A few counts support this clonotype. V is TRBV10-3 and J is TRBJ1-1; possible D gene TRBD1, 5 bases. The CDR3 runs to 15 residues. Germline V gives CDR1 ENHRY, CDR2 SYGVKD. V was cut by 3 bases and J by 1 base, with 12 bases left in between. CDR3 bases: TGTGCCATCAGTGACAGGGTCATAGGGAACACTGAAGCTTTCTTT. The encoded protein is CAISDRVIGNTEAFF.

At least ten counts were recorded for this clonotype. V is TRBV11-2 and J is TRBJ2-5; D not certain. Germline V gives CDR1 SGHAT, CDR2 FQNNGV. Trimming left V 5 bases short and J 2 bases short, with 15 bases between. The length of the CDR3 is 15 residues. Written as DNA, the CDR3 is TGTGCCAGCAGCCGATTTAGTACGGTACAAGAGACCCAGTACTTC. The encoded protein is CASSRFSTVQETQYF.

This clonotype has at least ten counts. The chain is built from TRBV7-8 and TRBJ2-3, with D hard to call. This CDR3 comprises 12 residues. Germline CDR1 and CDR2: SGHVS and FQNEAQ. V was clipped by 5 bases and J by 12 bases, with 15 bases between them. The DNA for the CDR3 is TGTGCCAGCAGCCAACGGGTTGCGTCTCAGTATTTT. The encoded protein is CASSQRVASQYF.

V is TRBV27 and J is TRBJ2-5; 14 bases match TRBD2. After removal of 8 bases from V and 11 bases from J, the junction contained 16 bases not matched to a gene. CDR1 and CDR2 from the germline V gene are MNHEY and SMNVEV (reference sequence). The length of the CDR3 is 16 residues. The DNA for the CDR3 is TGTGCCAGCGGAAGACTAGCGGGGGGGCCTAGGAATGAGCAGTACTTC. This gives the protein CASGRLAGGPRNEQYF.

Concerning this clonotype: This sequence may be a read error, since a much larger clone differs from it by one base. The CDR3 is CAGGSGHNAIYGYTF. The DNA for the CDR3 is TGTGCCGGCGGATCGGGACACAACGCGATATATGGCTACACCTTC. V and J are TRBV7-9 and TRBJ1-2; D may be TRBD1 (6 bases). Trimming stripped 11 bases from V and 5 bases from J, with 24 bases between. The V gene's germline CDR1 is SEHNR and CDR2 FQNEAQ (reference sequence). CDR3 length: 15 amino acids.